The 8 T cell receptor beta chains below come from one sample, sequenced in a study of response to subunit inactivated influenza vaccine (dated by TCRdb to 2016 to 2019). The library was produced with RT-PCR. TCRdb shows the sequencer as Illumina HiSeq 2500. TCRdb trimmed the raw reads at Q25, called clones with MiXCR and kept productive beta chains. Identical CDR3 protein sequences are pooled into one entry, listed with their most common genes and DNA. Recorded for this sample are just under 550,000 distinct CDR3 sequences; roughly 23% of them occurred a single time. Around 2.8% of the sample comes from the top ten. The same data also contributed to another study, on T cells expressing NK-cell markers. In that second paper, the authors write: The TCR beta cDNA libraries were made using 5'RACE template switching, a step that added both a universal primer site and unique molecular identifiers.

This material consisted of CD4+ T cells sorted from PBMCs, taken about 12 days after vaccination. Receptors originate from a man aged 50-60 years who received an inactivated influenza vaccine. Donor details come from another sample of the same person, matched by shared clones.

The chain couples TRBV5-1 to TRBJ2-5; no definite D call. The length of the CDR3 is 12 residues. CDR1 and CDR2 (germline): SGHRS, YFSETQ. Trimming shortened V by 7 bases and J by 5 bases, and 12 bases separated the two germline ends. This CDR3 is CASGSMGETQYF. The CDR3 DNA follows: TGCGCCAGCGGCTCGATGGGGGAGACCCAGTACTTC.

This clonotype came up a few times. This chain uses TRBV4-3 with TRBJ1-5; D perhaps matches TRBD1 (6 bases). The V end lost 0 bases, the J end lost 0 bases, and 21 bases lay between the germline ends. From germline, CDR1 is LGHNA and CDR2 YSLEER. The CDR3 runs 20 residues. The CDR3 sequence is CASSQEVHRVGTISNQPQHF. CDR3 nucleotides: TGCGCCAGCAGCCAAGAAGTCCACAGGGTCGGAACTATTAGCAATCAGCCCCAGCATTTT.

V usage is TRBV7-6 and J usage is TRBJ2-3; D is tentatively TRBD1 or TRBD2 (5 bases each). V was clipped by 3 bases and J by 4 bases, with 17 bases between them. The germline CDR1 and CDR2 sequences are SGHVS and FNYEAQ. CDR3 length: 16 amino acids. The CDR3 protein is CASSFRDGGRPDTQYF. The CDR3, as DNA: TGTGCCAGCAGCTTCAGGGATGGCGGGCGACCAGATACGCAGTATTTT.

CDR3 coding DNA: TGCAGTGCTAGAGAGTCCCTGATGAACACTGAAGCTTTCTTT. This sequence encodes CSARESLMNTEAFF. The V call is TRBV20-1, the J call TRBJ1-1, with D hard to call. The CDR3 consists of 14 residues. Germline CDR1 is DFQATT and CDR2 is SNEGSKA (reference sequence). V was pared by 0 bases and J by 0 bases, with 8 bases between.

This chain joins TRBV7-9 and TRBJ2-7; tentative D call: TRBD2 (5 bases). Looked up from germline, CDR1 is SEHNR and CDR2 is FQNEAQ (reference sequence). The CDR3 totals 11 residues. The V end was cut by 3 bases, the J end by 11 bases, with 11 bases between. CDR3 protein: CASSFHGEKYF. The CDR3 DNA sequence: TGTGCCAGCAGCTTCCACGGGGAAAAGTACTTC.

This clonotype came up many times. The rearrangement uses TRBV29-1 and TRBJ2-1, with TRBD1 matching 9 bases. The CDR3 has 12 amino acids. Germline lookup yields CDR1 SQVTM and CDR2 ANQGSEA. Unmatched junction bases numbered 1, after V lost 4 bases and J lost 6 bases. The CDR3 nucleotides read TGCAGCGTTGGGACAGGGGTCAATGAGCAGTTCTTC. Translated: CSVGTGVNEQFF.

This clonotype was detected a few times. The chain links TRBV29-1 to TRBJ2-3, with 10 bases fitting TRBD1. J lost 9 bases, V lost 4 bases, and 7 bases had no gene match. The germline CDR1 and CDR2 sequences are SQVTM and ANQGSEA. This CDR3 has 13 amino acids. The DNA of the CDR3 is TGCAGCGTTGCCGGGACAGGGGAAGGCACGCAGTATTTT. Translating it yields CSVAGTGEGTQYF.

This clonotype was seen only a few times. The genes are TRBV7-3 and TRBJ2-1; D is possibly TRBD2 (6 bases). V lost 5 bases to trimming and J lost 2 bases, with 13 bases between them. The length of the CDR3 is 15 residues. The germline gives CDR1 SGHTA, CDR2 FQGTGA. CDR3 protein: CASSPGPGAYNEQFF. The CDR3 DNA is TGTGCCAGCAGCCCAGGTCCGGGAGCCTACAATGAGCAGTTCTTC.